Sequencing of this T cell receptor beta chain was carried out in a study of blood T cell repertoires in COVID-19. Turning to the study itself: T cells, B-cell-depleted T cells, or PBMCs supplied cDNA or gDNA.

The junction had 2 bases not matched to a gene; V was cut back by 4 bases and J by 5 bases. There are 14 residues in the CDR3. Looked up from germline, CDR1 is SGHRS and CDR2 is YFSETQ. Generated by immunoSEQ multiplex PCR, the TCRdb table keeps only in-frame clones and is missing some. The sample records more than 80,000 clones, 70% to 90% being singletons. The V and J genes are TRBV5-1 and TRBJ2-1; 11 bases are a match to TRBD2. This clonotype was sampled from a man aged 35 to 55 with acute or convalescent COVID-19. Sequences were obtained from peripheral blood. This CDR3 is CASSGLAGDNEQFF. The DNA of the CDR3 is TGCGCCAGCAGCGGACTAGCGGGTGACAATGAGCAGTTCTTC.